These 4 T cell receptor beta chains came from one sample sequenced in a study of OX40 agonist ivuxolimab in advanced cancers. Profiling relied on immunoSEQ multiplex PCR, and the TCRdb table lists in-frame clones only, not all of them. The sample carries 25,000 to 35,000 clones, roughly 80% recorded once. Sequencing was performed on CD4+ or CD8+ T cells sorted from blood, taken in a trial of the OX40 agonist ivuxolimab. Receptor source: an adult with an advanced solid tumor such as melanoma, head and neck, liver or kidney cancer.

In this sample, this clone turned up a few times. The rearrangement uses TRBV5-6 and TRBJ1-2, with D perhaps matching TRBD1 (5 bases). V was shortened by 0 bases and J by 4 bases, with 22 bases between the two germline ends. Germline CDR1 SGHDT, CDR2 YYEEEE. The CDR3 totals 18 residues. The CDR3 DNA sequence: TGTGCCAGCAGCTTGGCCGTGGGGGACTCCCACCCCCTCTATGGCTACACCTTC. It encodes CASSLAVGDSHPLYGYTF. Using reference TRBV5-6 and TRBJ1-2 for the parts outside the CDR3, the full variable domain is DAGVTQSPTHLIKTRGQQVTLRCSPKSGHDTVSWYQQALGQGPQFIFQYYEEEERQRGNFPDRFSGHQFPNYSSELNVNALLLGDSALYLCASSLAVGDSHPLYGYTFGSGTRLTVV.

The sample holds a few counts of this clone. The rearrangement joins TRBV12-5 to TRBJ2-1, with 13 bases aligning to TRBD2. The CDR3 sequence is 19 residues long. With 0 bases clipped from V and 7 bases from J, the junction kept 12 bases outside the gene matches. CDR1 LGHNT and CDR2 FRNRAP come from the germline V gene. For the CDR3, the DNA is TGTGCTAGTGGTTTGGTACTAGCGGGGGGGCCATTCCCAAAAAATGAGCAGTTCTTC. This translates into CASGLVLAGGPFPKNEQFF.

About this clone: At one end the junction does not follow the germline gene, possibly because of a read error. V is TRBV5-4 and J is TRBJ2-7; tentative D call: TRBD1 (5 bases). Looked up from germline, CDR1 is SGHNT and CDR2 is YYREEE (reference sequence). The CDR3 totals 15 residues. For the CDR3, the DNA is TGCGCCAGCAGCCAAGTACAAGGGGCCGACTACGAGCAGTACTTC. Its protein is CASSQVQGADYEQYF.

The chain carries TRBV7-6 and TRBJ2-7, with D perhaps being TRBD1 or TRBD2 (5 bases each). Trimming cost V 3 bases and J 1 base, with 10 bases left between them. Germline assignment: CDR1 SGHVS and CDR2 FNYEAQ. The CDR3 runs to 14 residues. CDR3 sequence (DNA): TGTGCCAGCAGCTTCGGGACGGCTTCCTACGAGCAGTACTTC. Translated: CASSFGTASYEQYF.